The entry that follows covers one T cell receptor beta chain sequence. Profiling relied on immunoSEQ multiplex PCR, and the TCRdb table lists in-frame clones only, not all of them. The sample carries tens of thousands of clones, roughly 96% recorded once. The CDR3 extends over 14 amino acids. Germline CDR1 and CDR2: SGDLS and YYNGEE. Losses at the gene ends were 0 bases for V and 7 bases for J; bases not matched to a gene: 4. The sample belongs to a study of cytomegalovirus exposure and HLA in healthy donors. As for the study in general: The approximately 120 validation repertoires were produced on the same platform as the 670 or so repertoires of the first cohort. This was reported in a later analysis.

The origin of this receptor is a man aged 18 to 30 in good health and CMV-seronegative. The chain is built from TRBV9 and TRBJ2-1; 7 nucleotides align to TRBD2. The sequenced sample consisted of PBMCs. The DNA of the CDR3 is TGTGCCAGCAGCGTAGGCCCAGCGGGAAATGAGCAGTTCTTC. Residues: CASSVGPAGNEQFF.